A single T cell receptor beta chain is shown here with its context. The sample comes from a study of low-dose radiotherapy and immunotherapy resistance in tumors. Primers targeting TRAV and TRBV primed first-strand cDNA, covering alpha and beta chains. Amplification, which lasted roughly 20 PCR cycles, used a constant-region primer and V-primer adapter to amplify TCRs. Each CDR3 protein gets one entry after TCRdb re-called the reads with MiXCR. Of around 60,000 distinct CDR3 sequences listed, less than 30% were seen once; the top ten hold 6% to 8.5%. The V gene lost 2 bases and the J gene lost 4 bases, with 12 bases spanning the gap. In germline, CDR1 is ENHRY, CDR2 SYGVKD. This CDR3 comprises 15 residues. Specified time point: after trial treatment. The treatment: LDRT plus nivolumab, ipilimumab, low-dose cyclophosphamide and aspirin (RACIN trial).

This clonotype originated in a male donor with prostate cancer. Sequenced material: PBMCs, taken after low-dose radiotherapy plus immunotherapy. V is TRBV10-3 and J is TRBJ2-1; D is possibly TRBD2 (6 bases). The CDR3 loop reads CAISEAQRAYNEQFF. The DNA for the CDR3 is TGTGCCATCAGTGAGGCCCAGCGGGCTTACAATGAGCAGTTCTTC.